This passage covers 21 T cell receptor beta chains from one sample sequenced in a study of blood T cell repertoires in COVID-19. Clones were sequenced by immunoSEQ multiplex PCR, and TCRdb holds only the in-frame ones, with some missing. Here the sample spans 250,000 to 350,000 clones, around 90% being singletons. Sequencing was carried out using peripheral blood. The receptors were gathered from a woman in her 50s with COVID-19, enrolled during active disease.

The chain uses TRBV25-1 and TRBJ2-1; TRBD2 aligns across 7 bases. Germline V gene lookup returns CDR1 MGHDK and CDR2 SYGVNS. The CDR3 loop spans 14 amino acids. J lost 5 bases, V lost 5 bases, and 6 bases had no gene match. The CDR3 sequence: CASSPPSGNNEQFF. In DNA, the CDR3 is TGTGCCAGCAGTCCCCCTAGCGGTAACAATGAGCAGTTCTTC.

DNA for the CDR3: TGCGCCAGCAGCTTAGCCGGGACAGGGGCCGAGCAGTACTTC. It specifies CASSLAGTGAEQYF. The rearrangement links TRBV5-1 to TRBJ2-7; 10 bases align to TRBD1. This CDR3 is built from 14 residues. Trimming cost V 2 bases and J 6 bases; bases outside gene matches: 5. Germline V CDR1 and CDR2: SGHRS, YFSETQ.

V and J are TRBV9 and TRBJ2-5; 9 nucleotides match TRBD2. Trimming took 0 bases from V and 7 from J; bases not matched to a gene: 13. There are 17 residues in the CDR3. The V gene's germline CDR1 is SGDLS and CDR2 YYNGEE. CDR3 in amino acids: CASSVEGAGGPSGTQYF. CDR3 nucleotide sequence: TGTGCCAGCAGCGTAGAGGGCGCGGGAGGGCCTTCGGGGACCCAGTACTTC.

V gene TRBV11-3 combines with J gene TRBJ2-5; TRBD2 matches 10 bases. Germline-derived CDR1 and CDR2 are SGHNT and YENEEA. After removal of 1 base from V and 5 bases from J, the junction contained 4 bases not matched to a gene. The CDR3 sequence is 15 residues long. The CDR3 sequence is CASSLGAGGMETQYF. The CDR3 bases are TGTGCCAGCAGCTTAGGAGCGGGAGGGATGGAGACCCAGTACTTC.

This clone was counted only a few times. The rearrangement joins TRBV6-1 to TRBJ2-7; TRBD2 matches at 8 bases. V shed 3 bases and J 0 bases; nucleotides not matched to a gene: 1. Germline assignment: CDR1 MNHNS and CDR2 SASEGT. CDR3 length: 14 amino acids. The CDR3 is CASSEREVSYEQYF. The CDR3, as DNA: TGTGCCAGCAGTGAGCGGGAGGTCTCCTACGAGCAGTACTTC.

The gene calls are TRBV29-1 and TRBJ1-2; D is perhaps TRBD1 (5 bases). CDR1 is SQVTM and CDR2 is ANQGSEA in the germline V gene. Trimming removed 0 bases from V and 6 bases from J, with 14 bases in between. This CDR3 is built from 14 residues. The CDR3 DNA sequence: TGCAGCGTTGAAGATCCTCGGACACGGGATGGCTACACCTTC. Protein sequence: CSVEDPRTRDGYTF.

This rearrangement joins TRBV3-1 (or the pseudogene TRBV3-2) to TRBJ1-2; 8 positions match TRBD1. Losses at the gene ends were 0 bases for V and 6 bases for J; bases not matched to a gene: 3. This CDR3 has 14 amino acids. CDR1 and CDR2 from the germline V gene are LGHDT and YNNKEL (reference sequence). The CDR3 coding sequence is TGTGCCAGCAGCCAAGATACAGGGGGAGATGGCTACACCTTC. Residues: CASSQDTGGDGYTF.

The chain uses TRBV3-1 (or the pseudogene TRBV3-2) and TRBJ2-1; D possibly corresponds to TRBD2 (6 bases). CDR1 is LGHDT, CDR2 YNNKEL, per germline (reference sequence). V lost 0 bases to trimming and J lost 2 bases, with 11 bases between them. CDR3 length equals 16 residues. CDR3 residues: CASSQDGGKAYNEQFF. In DNA, the CDR3 is TGTGCCAGCAGCCAAGATGGCGGGAAGGCCTACAATGAGCAGTTCTTC.

The rearrangement joins TRBV5-1 to TRBJ2-7, with 9 bases fitting TRBD1. The CDR3 loop spans 15 amino acids. CDR1 is SGHRS, CDR2 YFSETQ, per germline. V shed 2 bases, J shed 0 bases, and the junction held 3 bases outside the gene matches. CDR3 loop: CASSLRDRDSYEQYF. DNA for the CDR3: TGCGCCAGCAGCTTAAGGGACAGGGACTCCTACGAGCAGTACTTC.

The chain joins TRBV7-9 to TRBJ1-3; D not resolved. Trimming shortened V by 3 bases and J by 2 bases, and 11 bases separated the two germline ends. This CDR3 is built from 15 residues. Germline CDR1 SEHNR, CDR2 FQNEAQ (reference sequence). CDR3 nucleotide sequence: TGTGCCAGCAGCTTGGAGGGTAGCACTGGAAACACCATATATTTT. Translation gives CASSLEGSTGNTIYF.

This chain connects TRBV21-1 to TRBJ2-3; the table assigns TRBD1, which was not confirmed against the DNA. TRBV21-1 is a documented pseudogene. CDR3 length equals 15 residues. CDR3 residues: CASSKWGRSTDTQYF. CDR3 nucleotide sequence: TGTGCCAGCAGCAAATGGGGGCGAAGCACAGATACGCAGTATTTT.

This clone appeared a single time. This chain uses TRBV28 with TRBJ2-2, with a tentative D call TRBD1 (6 bases). With 10 bases removed from V and 5 bases from J, the gap between germline ends came to 17 bases. The CDR3 contains 14 residues. Germline V lookup: CDR1 MDHEN, CDR2 SYDVKM. The CDR3 sequence is CATQGPRPTGELFF. CDR3 nucleotide sequence: TGTGCCACCCAGGGGCCCCGACCGACCGGGGAGCTGTTTTTT.

The J gene is TRBJ2-7, the V gene TRBV6-5; tentative D call: TRBD2 (6 bases). The CDR3 is 15 residues long. Germline V lookup: CDR1 MNHEY, CDR2 SVGAGI. The V and J ends lost 3 bases and 3 bases respectively, with 15 bases between them. CDR3 DNA sequence: TGTGCCAGCAGTTATTACCCTAGCGCAAGCTACGAGCAGTACTTC. The encoded protein is CASSYYPSASYEQYF.

V is TRBV27 and J is TRBJ2-7, with 10 positions matching TRBD2. CDR1 is MNHEY and CDR2 is SMNVEV in the germline V gene (reference sequence). With 5 bases clipped from V and 1 base from J, the junction kept 8 bases outside the gene matches. The CDR3 consists of 16 residues. The CDR3 nucleotides are TGTGCCAGCAGTATCACTAGCGGGGCTATTTCCTACGAGCAGTACTTC. This codes for CASSITSGAISYEQYF.

The chain uses TRBV6-5 and TRBJ2-1, with a weak D call TRBD2 (6 bases). The CDR3 loop spans 16 amino acids. Germline CDR1 MNHEY, CDR2 SVGAGI. With 2 bases removed from V and 7 bases from J, the gap between germline ends came to 18 bases. In DNA form, the CDR3 reads TGTGCCAGCAGTTACGCCTTAAGACTGGGGAGGAATGAGCAGTTCTTC. Translation: CASSYALRLGRNEQFF.

The chain joins TRBV7-5 to TRBJ2-3; the DNA was not used to check the table's D call, TRBD2. TRBV7-5 is shown as a pseudogene. This CDR3 is built from 16 residues. Here the CDR3 DNA reads TGTGTCAGAAGCTTGTGGAGGGACTTAGCAGGAGATACGCAGTATTTT. It translates to CVRSLWRDLAGDTQYF.

V and J are TRBV3-1 (or the pseudogene TRBV3-2) and TRBJ1-1; D gene ambiguous. Germline V gene lookup returns CDR1 LGHDT and CDR2 YNNKEL (reference sequence). Trimming took 4 bases from V and 1 from J, leaving 10 bases between them. The CDR3 is made up of 14 amino acids. CDR3 in DNA: TGTGCCAGCAGCCGCACCATGAGGAACACTGAAGCTTTCTTT. Translated: CASSRTMRNTEAFF.

The rearrangement joins TRBV10-3 to TRBJ2-3, with TRBD2 matching 7 bases. This CDR3 is 18 amino acids long. The V gene end was trimmed by 4 bases and the J gene end by 0 bases; junction bases not matched to a gene: 13. CDR1 and CDR2 (germline): ENHRY, SYGVKD. CDR3 in amino acids: CAISAGPGGYTSTDTQYF. For the CDR3, the DNA is TGTGCCATCAGTGCCGGTCCGGGAGGATACACTAGCACAGATACGCAGTATTTT.

The chain has TRBV5-1 and TRBJ1-4; a possible D gene is TRBD1 (5 bases). The CDR3 extends over 14 amino acids. Germline V gene lookup returns CDR1 SGHRS and CDR2 YFSETQ. With 2 bases removed from V and 3 bases from J, the gap between germline ends came to 8 bases. CDR3 sequence reads: CASSFTGSNEKLFF. The DNA for the CDR3 is TGCGCCAGCAGCTTCACAGGATCTAATGAAAAACTGTTTTTT.

The V gene is TRBV24-1, the J gene TRBJ2-3; 10 bases match TRBD1. This CDR3 has 15 amino acids. CDR1 and CDR2 (germline): KGHDR, SFDVKD. The trim removed 7 bases at V and 2 bases at J, leaving 5 bases unmatched. The CDR3 here is CATSQDRGNTDTQYF. The CDR3 nucleotides are TGTGCCACCAGCCAGGACAGGGGGAACACAGATACGCAGTATTTT.

This chain uses TRBV30 with TRBJ1-2; tentatively, D is TRBD1 (6 bases). Trimming stripped 0 bases from V and 5 bases from J, with 16 bases between. The CDR3 has 15 residues. Germline lookup yields CDR1 GTSNPN and CDR2 SVGIG (reference sequence). The chain's CDR3 is CAWSVRTATGYGYTF. The CDR3, as DNA: TGTGCCTGGAGTGTAAGGACAGCGACAGGTTATGGCTACACCTTC.